These 16 T cell receptor beta chains were sequenced from one sample in a study of blood T cell repertoires in COVID-19. Assay: immunoSEQ multiplex PCR; the TCRdb copy retains only in-frame clones and omits some. The sample lists some 190,000 clones; more than 75% were seen once. The material sequenced was PBMCs or T cells enriched from blood (not recorded which). The receptors were sampled from a woman aged 50 to 60 with acute COVID-19.

The genes are TRBV5-1 and TRBJ2-3; 9 nucleotides match TRBD2. Germline lookup yields CDR1 SGHRS and CDR2 YFSETQ. Trimming removed 5 bases from V and 0 bases from J; junction bases left unmatched: 1. The length of the CDR3 is 14 residues. This CDR3 is CASRSGGSTDTQYF. CDR3 nucleotides: TGCGCCAGCAGGAGCGGGGGGAGCACAGATACGCAGTATTTT.

The V call is TRBV30, the J call TRBJ1-3; D gene uncertain. Trimming stripped 3 bases from V and 1 base from J, with 7 bases between. Germline V gene data show CDR1 as GTSNPN and CDR2 as SVGIG (reference sequence). The length of the CDR3 is 13 residues. For the CDR3, the DNA is TGTGCCTGGAGCTACTCATCTGGAAACACCATATATTTT. Translation gives CAWSYSSGNTIYF.

J is TRBJ2-1 and V is TRBV7-2, with a weak D call TRBD2 (5 bases). V was pared by 1 base and J by 14 bases, with 12 bases between. Germline V gene sequence: CDR1 SGHTA, CDR2 FQGNSA. This CDR3 has 12 amino acids. The CDR3 DNA reads TGTGCCAGCAGCTTAGTGCGCGGGTGGAAGTTCTTC. Protein: CASSLVRGWKFF.

The rearrangement joins TRBV28 to TRBJ1-3; D is perhaps TRBD1 (5 bases). Germline CDR1 and CDR2: MDHEN and SYDVKM. V lost 7 bases to trimming and J lost 1 base, with 11 bases between them. The CDR3 is made up of 14 amino acids. CDR3 coding DNA: TGTGCCAGCACCAAGACAGCTTCTGGAAACACCATATATTTT. It codes for CASTKTASGNTIYF.

J is TRBJ2-7 and V is TRBV5-6; 15 nucleotides agree with TRBD2. J gave up 4 bases and V 0 bases, and 5 bases lay outside the gene matches. There are 17 residues in the CDR3. Germline CDR1 reads SGHDT; CDR2 reads YYEEEE. This CDR3 is CASSLAEGTSGGYEQYV. CDR3 sequence (DNA): TGTGCCAGCAGCTTGGCCGAGGGGACTAGCGGGGGGTACGAGCAGTACGTC.

The V and J genes are TRBV19 and TRBJ1-2, with D possibly matching TRBD1 (6 bases). The CDR3 is 12 amino acids. The germline gives CDR1 LNHDA, CDR2 SQIVND (reference sequence). Written as DNA, the CDR3 is TGTGGGGGGCGGCCTGCTAACTATGGCTACACCTTC. It translates to CGGRPANYGYTF.

The chain combines TRBV13 with TRBJ2-7; no reliable D call. The CDR3 is 13 amino acids. Trimming pared 1 base from V and 6 bases from J, leaving 10 bases between. CDR1 and CDR2 from the germline V gene are PRHDT and FYEKMQ (reference sequence). CDR3 sequence: CASSLARQVEQYV. DNA of the CDR3: TGTGCCAGCAGCTTAGCCAGGCAGGTCGAGCAGTACGTC.

J is TRBJ1-4 and V is TRBV7-8; TRBD1 agrees at 9 bases. The length of the CDR3 is 16 residues. The germline CDR1 and CDR2 sequences are SGHVS and FQNEAQ. J gave up 8 bases and V 1 base, and 8 bases lay outside the gene matches. CDR3 in DNA: TGTGCCAGCAGCTTAGGGACAGGGGCTGGGTTGGAAAAACTGTTTTTT. Residues: CASSLGTGAGLEKLFF.

This clone occurred a few times. J is TRBJ1-3 and V is TRBV29-1; the D is unclear. Per germline, CDR1 SQVTM and CDR2 ANQGSEA. Trimming stripped 4 bases from V and 2 bases from J, with 6 bases between. CDR3 length: 12 residues. The CDR3: CSVVGAGNTIYF. The CDR3 bases are TGCAGCGTTGTGGGAGCTGGAAACACCATATATTTT.

CDR3 coding DNA: TGTGCCAGCAGCCATCCTCACGCGGCTGAAGCTTTCTTT. This sequence encodes CASSHPHAAEAFF. V is TRBV11-2 and J is TRBJ1-1, with D hard to call. This CDR3 has 13 residues. Germline loops: CDR1 SGHAT, CDR2 FQNNGV. V was shortened by 5 bases and J by 6 bases, with 13 bases between the two germline ends.

J is TRBJ1-5 and V is TRBV5-8; D might be TRBD1 (5 bases). V was pared by 0 bases and J by 0 bases, with 13 bases between. The CDR3 runs 17 residues. Germline V gene sequence: CDR1 SGHTS, CDR2 YDEGEE. The CDR3 DNA is TGTGCCAGCAGCTTGGGAGAGTCGACAGATAGCAATCAGCCCCAGCATTTT. It yields the protein CASSLGESTDSNQPQHF.

The chain recombines TRBV7-8 with TRBJ2-3; 8 nucleotides agree with TRBD2. This CDR3 is 16 amino acids long. Unmatched junction bases numbered 7, after V lost 0 bases and J lost 5 bases. Germline assignment: CDR1 SGHVS and CDR2 FQNEAQ. CDR3 DNA sequence: TGTGCCAGCAGCTTAGCGCTGTTAGCGGGGATAGATACGCAGTATTTT. Residues: CASSLALLAGIDTQYF.

This clone showed up just a few times. The chain uses TRBV2 and TRBJ2-5, with 7 bases matching TRBD2. The CDR3 has 15 residues. V gave up 8 bases and J gave up 2 bases; unmatched junction bases: 11. Germline V CDR1 and CDR2: SNHLY, FYNNEI. CDR3 bases: TGTGCCAGCCTTGGCACGGGACTAACACAAGAGACCCAGTACTTC. Translated, it gives CASLGTGLTQETQYF.

The rearrangement joins TRBV2 to TRBJ1-4, with 10 bases fitting TRBD1. The junction had 2 bases not matched to a gene; V was cut back by 7 bases and J by 6 bases. The CDR3 spans 13 residues. Germline lookup yields CDR1 SNHLY and CDR2 FYNNEI. The CDR3 coding sequence is TGTGCCAGCACGGGACAGGGGTATGAAAAACTGTTTTTT. This sequence encodes CASTGQGYEKLFF.

The rearrangement joins TRBV18 to TRBJ2-3; 8 nucleotides match TRBD1. Germline values: CDR1 KGHSH, CDR2 LQKENI. V lost 6 bases to trimming and J lost 3 bases; unmatched junction nucleotides: 8. CDR3 length equals 15 residues. The CDR3 sequence: CASSPQGARTDTQYF. Written as DNA, the CDR3 is TGTGCCAGCTCGCCGCAGGGGGCCCGGACAGATACGCAGTATTTT.

This clone was recorded only once. The sample carries other DNA sequences with the same CDR3. The V and J genes are TRBV28 and TRBJ2-2, with TRBD2 identical over 8 bases. The CDR3 spans 15 residues. After removal of 7 bases from V and 7 bases from J, the junction contained 11 bases not matched to a gene. Germline lookup yields CDR1 MDHEN and CDR2 SYDVKM. The CDR3 protein is CASKSGGGTIGELFF. In DNA, the CDR3 is TGTGCCAGCAAATCGGGGGGGGGTACCATCGGGGAGCTGTTTTTT.